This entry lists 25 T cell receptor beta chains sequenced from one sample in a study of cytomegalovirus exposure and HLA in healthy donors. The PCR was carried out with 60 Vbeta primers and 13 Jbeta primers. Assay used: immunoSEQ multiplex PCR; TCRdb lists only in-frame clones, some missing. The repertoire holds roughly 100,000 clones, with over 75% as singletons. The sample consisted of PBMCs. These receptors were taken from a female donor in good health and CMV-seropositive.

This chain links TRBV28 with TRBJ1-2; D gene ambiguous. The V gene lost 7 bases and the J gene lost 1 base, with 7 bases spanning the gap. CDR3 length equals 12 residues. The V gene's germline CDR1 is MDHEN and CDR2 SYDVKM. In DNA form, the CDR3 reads TGTGCCAGCACAGATTATAACTATGGCTACACCTTC. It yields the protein CASTDYNYGYTF.

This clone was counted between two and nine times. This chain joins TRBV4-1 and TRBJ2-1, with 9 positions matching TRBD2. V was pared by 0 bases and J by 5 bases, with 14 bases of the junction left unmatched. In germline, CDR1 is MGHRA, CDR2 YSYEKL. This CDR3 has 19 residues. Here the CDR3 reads CASSQDGSLAGEVHNEQFF. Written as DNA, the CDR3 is TGCGCCAGCAGCCAAGATGGGTCCTTAGCGGGAGAGGTGCACAATGAGCAGTTCTTC.

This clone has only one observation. CDR3 region: CASSLRLRTGDYEQYF. The CDR3 coding sequence is TGTGCCAGCAGCTTACGGTTAAGGACAGGGGACTACGAGCAGTACTTC. The J gene is TRBJ2-7, the V gene TRBV11-2; 9 bases are shared with TRBD1. Germline trimming cut 2 bases from V and 3 bases from J; bases unmatched to any gene: 8. Germline V gene sequence: CDR1 SGHAT, CDR2 FQNNGV. CDR3 length: 16 residues.

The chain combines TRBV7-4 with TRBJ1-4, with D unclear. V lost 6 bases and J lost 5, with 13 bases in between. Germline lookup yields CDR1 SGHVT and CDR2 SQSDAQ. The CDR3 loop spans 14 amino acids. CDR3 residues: CASRPEQRNEKLFF. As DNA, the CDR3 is TGTGCCAGCAGACCCGAACAGCGGAATGAAAAACTGTTTTTT.

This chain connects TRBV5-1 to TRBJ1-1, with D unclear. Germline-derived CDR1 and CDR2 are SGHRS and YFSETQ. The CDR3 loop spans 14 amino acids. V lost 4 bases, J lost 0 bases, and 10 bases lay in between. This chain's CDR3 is CASSPLLMNTEAFF. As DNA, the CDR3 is TGCGCCAGCAGCCCTTTACTCATGAACACTGAAGCTTTCTTT.

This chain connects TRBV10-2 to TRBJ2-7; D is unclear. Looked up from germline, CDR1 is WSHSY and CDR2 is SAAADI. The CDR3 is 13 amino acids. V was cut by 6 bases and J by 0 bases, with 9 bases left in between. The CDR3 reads CASRLWASYEQYF. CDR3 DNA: TGCGCCAGCAGATTATGGGCCTCCTACGAGCAGTACTTC.

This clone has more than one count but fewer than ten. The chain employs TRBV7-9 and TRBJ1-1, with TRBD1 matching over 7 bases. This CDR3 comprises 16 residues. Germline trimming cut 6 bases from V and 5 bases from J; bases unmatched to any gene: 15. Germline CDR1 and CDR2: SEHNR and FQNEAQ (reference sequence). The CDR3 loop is CASRTDGTARGTEAFF. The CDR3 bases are TGTGCCAGCAGAACCGACGGGACAGCTAGGGGGACTGAAGCTTTCTTT.

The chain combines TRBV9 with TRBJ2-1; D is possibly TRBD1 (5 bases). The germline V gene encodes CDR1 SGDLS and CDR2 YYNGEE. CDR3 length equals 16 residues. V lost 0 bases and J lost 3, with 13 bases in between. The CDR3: CASSVEGRANYNEQFF. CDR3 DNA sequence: TGTGCCAGCAGCGTAGAGGGCAGGGCTAACTACAATGAGCAGTTCTTC. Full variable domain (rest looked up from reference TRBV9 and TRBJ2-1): DSGVTQTPKHLITATGQRVTLRCSPRSGDLSVYWYQQSLDQGLQFLIQYYNGEERAKGNILERFSAQQFPDLHSELNLSSLELGDSALYFCASSVEGRANYNEQFFGPGTRLTVL.

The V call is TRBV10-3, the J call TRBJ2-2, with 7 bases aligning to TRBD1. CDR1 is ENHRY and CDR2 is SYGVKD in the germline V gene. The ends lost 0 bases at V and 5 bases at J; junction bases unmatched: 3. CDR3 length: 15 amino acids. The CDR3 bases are TGTGCCATCAGTGAGTCCGGACAGGATACCGGGGAGCTGTTTTTT. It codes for CAISESGQDTGELFF.

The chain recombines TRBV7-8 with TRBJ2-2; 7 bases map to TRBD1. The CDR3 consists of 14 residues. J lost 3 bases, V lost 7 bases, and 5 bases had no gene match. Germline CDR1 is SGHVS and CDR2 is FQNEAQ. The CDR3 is CASTRDRYTGELFF. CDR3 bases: TGTGCCAGCACCCGGGACAGATACACCGGGGAGCTGTTTTTT. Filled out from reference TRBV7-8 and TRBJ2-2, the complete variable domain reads GAGVSQSPRYKVAKRGQDVALRCDPISGHVSLFWYQQALGQGPEFLTYFQNEAQLDKSGLPSDRFFAERPEGSVSTLKIQRTQQEDSAVYLCASTRDRYTGELFFGEGSRLTVL.

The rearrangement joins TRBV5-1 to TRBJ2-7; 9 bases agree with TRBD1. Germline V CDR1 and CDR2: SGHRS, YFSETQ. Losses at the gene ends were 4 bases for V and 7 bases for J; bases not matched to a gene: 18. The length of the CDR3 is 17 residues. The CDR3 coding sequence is TGCGCCAGCAGCCGGAACTTAAGACAGGGGGTCTATGGGGAGCAGTACTTC. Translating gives CASSRNLRQGVYGEQYF.

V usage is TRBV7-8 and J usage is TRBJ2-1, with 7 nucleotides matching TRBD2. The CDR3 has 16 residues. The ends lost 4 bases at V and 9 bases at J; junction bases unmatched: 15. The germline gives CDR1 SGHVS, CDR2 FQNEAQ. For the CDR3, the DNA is TGTGCCAGCAGCTCTAGAGGGCGGACTAGGGAGATTGAGCAGTTCTTC. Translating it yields CASSSRGRTREIEQFF.

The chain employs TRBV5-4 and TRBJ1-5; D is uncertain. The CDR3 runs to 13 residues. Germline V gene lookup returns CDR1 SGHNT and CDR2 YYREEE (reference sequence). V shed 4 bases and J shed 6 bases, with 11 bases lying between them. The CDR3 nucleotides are TGTGCCAGCAGCCCTGGGTCGGGTCAGCCCCAGCATTTT. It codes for CASSPGSGQPQHF.

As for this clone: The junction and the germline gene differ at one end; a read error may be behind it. The CDR3 nucleotides are TGTGCCAGCCGCCAAGAAAGAGTGCGGGCCTCAGTGGATACGCAGTATTTT. As protein: CASRQERVRASVDTQYF. The chain recombines TRBV4-2 with TRBJ2-3; possible D gene TRBD2, 5 bases. Looked up from germline, CDR1 is LGHNA and CDR2 is YNFKEQ. CDR3 length: 17 residues.

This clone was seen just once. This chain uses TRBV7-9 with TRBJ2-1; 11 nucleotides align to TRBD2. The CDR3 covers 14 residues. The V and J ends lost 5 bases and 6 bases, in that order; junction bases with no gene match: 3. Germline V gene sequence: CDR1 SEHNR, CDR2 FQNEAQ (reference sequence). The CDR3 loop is CASSPGTSGNEQFF. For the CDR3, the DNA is TGTGCCAGCAGCCCCGGGACTAGCGGCAATGAGCAGTTCTTC.

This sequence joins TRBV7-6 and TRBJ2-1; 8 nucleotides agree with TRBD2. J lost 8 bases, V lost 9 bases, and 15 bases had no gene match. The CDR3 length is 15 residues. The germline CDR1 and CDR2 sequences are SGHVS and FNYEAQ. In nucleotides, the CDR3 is TGTGCCAGTGCCCCGGGAGGGAGTCTCTTCGATGAGCAGTTCTTC. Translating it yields CASAPGGSLFDEQFF.

CDR3 region: CASLRAGVSNEQFF. CDR3 bases: TGTGCCAGCCTCCGAGCGGGAGTTAGTAATGAGCAGTTCTTC. This chain uses TRBV28 with TRBJ2-1; 8 nucleotides match TRBD2. Per the germline V gene, CDR1 is MDHEN and CDR2 is SYDVKM. Unmatched junction bases numbered 10, after V lost 8 bases and J lost 7 bases. CDR3 length: 14 amino acids.

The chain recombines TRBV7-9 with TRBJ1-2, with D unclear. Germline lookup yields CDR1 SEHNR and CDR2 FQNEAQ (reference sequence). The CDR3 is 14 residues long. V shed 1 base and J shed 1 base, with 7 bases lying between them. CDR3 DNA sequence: TGTGCCAGCAGCTTAGGACGGGGTAACTATGGCTACACCTTC. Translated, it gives CASSLGRGNYGYTF.

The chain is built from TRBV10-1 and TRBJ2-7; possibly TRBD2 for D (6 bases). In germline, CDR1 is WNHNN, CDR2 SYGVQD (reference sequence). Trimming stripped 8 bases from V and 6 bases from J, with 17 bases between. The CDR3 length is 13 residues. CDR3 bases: TGCGCCAGCGGCGGGACGAAAGTCGCCGAGCAGTACTTC. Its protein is CASGGTKVAEQYF.

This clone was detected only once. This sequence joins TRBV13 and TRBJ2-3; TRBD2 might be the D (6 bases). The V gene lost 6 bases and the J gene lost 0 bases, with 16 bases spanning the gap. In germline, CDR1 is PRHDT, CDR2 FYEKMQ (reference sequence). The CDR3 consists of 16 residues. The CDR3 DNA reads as TGTGCCAGCAGTCCTAGGAGGGATTCTAGCACAGATACGCAGTATTTT. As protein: CASSPRRDSSTDTQYF.

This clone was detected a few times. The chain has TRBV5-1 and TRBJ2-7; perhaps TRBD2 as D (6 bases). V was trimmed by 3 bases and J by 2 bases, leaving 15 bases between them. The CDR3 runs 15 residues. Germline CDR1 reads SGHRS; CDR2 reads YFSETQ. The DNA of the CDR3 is TGCGCCAGCAGCTCGATAGGAGGGGCCACCTACGAGCAGTACTTC. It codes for CASSSIGGATYEQYF. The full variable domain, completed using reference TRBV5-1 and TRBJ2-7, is KAGVTQTPRYLIKTRGQQVTLSCSPISGHRSVSWYQQTPGQGLQFLFEYFSETQRNKGNFPGRFSGRQFSNSRSEMNVSTLELGDSALYLCASSSIGGATYEQYFGPGTRLTVT.

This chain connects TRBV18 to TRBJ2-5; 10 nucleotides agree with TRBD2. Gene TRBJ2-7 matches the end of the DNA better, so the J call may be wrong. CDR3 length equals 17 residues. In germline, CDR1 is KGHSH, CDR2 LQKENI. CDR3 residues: CASSPLAGEKRPYEQYF. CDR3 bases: TGTGCCAGCTCACCGCTAGCGGGAGAAAAGAGGCCCTACGAGCAGTACTTC.

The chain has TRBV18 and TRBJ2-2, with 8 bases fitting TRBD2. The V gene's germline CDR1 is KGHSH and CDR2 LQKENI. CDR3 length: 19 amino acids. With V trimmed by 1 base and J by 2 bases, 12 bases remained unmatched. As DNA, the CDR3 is TGTGCCAGCTCACCACGTGTCCCAGCGGGAGTATCTAACACCGGGGAGCTGTTTTTT. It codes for CASSPRVPAGVSNTGELFF.

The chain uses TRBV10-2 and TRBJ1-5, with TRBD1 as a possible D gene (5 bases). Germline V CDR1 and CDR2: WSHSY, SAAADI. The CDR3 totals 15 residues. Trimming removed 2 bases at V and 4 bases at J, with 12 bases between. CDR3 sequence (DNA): TGCGCCAGCAGTGAGGCTGACAGCCCAAATCAGCCCCAGCATTTT. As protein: CASSEADSPNQPQHF.

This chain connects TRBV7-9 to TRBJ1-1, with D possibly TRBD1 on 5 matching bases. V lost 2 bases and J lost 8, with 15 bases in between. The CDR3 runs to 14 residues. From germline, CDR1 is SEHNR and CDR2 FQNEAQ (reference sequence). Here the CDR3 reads CASSLNVGETEAFF. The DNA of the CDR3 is TGTGCCAGCAGCTTAAATGTAGGGGAAACGGAAGCTTTCTTT.